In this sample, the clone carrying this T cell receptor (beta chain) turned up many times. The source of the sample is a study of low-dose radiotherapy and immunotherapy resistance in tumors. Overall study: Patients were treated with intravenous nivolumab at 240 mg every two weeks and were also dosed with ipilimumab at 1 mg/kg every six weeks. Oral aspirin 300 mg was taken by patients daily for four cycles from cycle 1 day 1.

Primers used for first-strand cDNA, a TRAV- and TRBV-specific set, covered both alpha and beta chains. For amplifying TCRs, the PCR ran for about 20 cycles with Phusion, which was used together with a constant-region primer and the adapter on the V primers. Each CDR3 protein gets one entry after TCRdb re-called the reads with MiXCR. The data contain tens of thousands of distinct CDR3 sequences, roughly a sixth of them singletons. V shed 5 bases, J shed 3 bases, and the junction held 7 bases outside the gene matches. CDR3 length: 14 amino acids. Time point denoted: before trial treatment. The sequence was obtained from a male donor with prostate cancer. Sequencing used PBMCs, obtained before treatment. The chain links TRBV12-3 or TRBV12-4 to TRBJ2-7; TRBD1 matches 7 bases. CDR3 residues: CASSPGTARYEQYF. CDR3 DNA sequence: TGTGCCAGCAGTCCCGGGACAGCCCGCTACGAGCAGTACTTC.